The 2 T cell receptor beta chains in this list originate from one sample, sequenced in a study of radiotherapy plus CTLA-4 blockade in lung cancer. This table comes from immunoSEQ multiplex PCR, and its TCRdb copy is limited to in-frame clones, with some not included. The sample has over 50,000 clones, approximately 79% seen once; the top ten hold about 2.9%. Sequenced here: peripheral blood, sampled from a patient treated with radiotherapy plus ipilimumab. These receptors were collected from a human donor with non-small cell lung cancer who had a partial response to radiotherapy plus ipilimumab.

This chain uses TRBV18 with TRBJ2-7; TRBD1 matches at 10 bases. Germline V CDR1 and CDR2: KGHSH, LQKENI. Trimming at V came to 2 bases and at J to 4 bases, leaving 23 bases not matched to a gene. The CDR3 totals 21 residues. The chain's CDR3 is CASSPWASSDQTGGIKYEQYF. The CDR3 DNA reads as TGTGCCAGCTCACCATGGGCCTCTTCGGACCAGACAGGGGGCATTAAGTACGAGCAGTACTTC. Full variable domain (outside the CDR3, taken from reference TRBV18 and TRBJ2-7): NAGVMQNPRHLVRRRGQEARLRCSPMKGHSHVYWYRQLPEEGLKFMVYLQKENIIDESGMPKERFSAEFPKEGPSILRIQQVVRGDSAAYFCASSPWASSDQTGGIKYEQYFGPGTRLTVT.

This chain uses TRBV7-8 with TRBJ2-3; TRBD2 agrees at 12 bases. V was pared by 4 bases and J by 2 bases, with 7 bases of the junction left unmatched. The CDR3 consists of 17 residues. Germline V gene lookup returns CDR1 SGHVS and CDR2 FQNEAQ. The CDR3 protein is CASSSRLAGEITDTQYF. The CDR3 DNA is TGTGCCAGCAGCTCACGACTAGCGGGGGAGATCACAGATACGCAGTATTTT.